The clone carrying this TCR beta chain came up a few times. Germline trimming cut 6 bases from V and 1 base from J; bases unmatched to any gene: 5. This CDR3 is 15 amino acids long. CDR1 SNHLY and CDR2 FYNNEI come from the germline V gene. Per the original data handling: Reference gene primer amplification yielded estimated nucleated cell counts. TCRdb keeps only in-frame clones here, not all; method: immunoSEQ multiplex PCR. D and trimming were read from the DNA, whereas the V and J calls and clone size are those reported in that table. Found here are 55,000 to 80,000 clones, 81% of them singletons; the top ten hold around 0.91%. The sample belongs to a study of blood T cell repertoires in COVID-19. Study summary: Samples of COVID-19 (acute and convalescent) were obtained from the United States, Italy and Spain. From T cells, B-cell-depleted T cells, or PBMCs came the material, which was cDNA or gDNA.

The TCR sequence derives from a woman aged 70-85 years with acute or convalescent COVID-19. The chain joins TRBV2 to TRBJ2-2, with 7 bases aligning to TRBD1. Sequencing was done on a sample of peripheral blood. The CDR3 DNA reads TGTGCCAGCAGAGACGGGACAGTGAACACCGGGGAGCTGTTTTTT. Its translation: CASRDGTVNTGELFF. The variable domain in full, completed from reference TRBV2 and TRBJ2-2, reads EPEVTQTPSHQVTQMGQEVILRCVPISNHLYFYWYRQILGQKVEFLVSFYNNEISEKSEIFDDQFSVERPDGSNFTLKIRSTKLEDSAMYFCASRDGTVNTGELFFGEGSRLTVL.